This passage covers 8 T cell receptor beta chains from one sample sequenced in a study of T-cell reconstitution after alpha-beta-depleted transplantation in children. Preparation of the TCRbeta library involved a method that used unique molecular identifiers. TCRdb redid the calling of the PCR reads with MiXCR, one entry per CDR3 protein. The profile shows a few hundred thousand distinct CDR3 sequences, about 17% of them singletons. Sequenced material: PBMCs from the stem cell graft donor, taken from the stem cell graft. These receptors came from a human donor who donated a stem cell graft to a child with acute lymphoblastic leukemia.

The chain has TRBV30 and TRBJ1-1; D perhaps matches TRBD1 (5 bases). Germline V gene lookup returns CDR1 GTSNPN and CDR2 SVGIG (reference sequence). This CDR3 contains 17 residues. Trimming removed 0 bases from V and 0 bases from J, with 17 bases in between. CDR3 region: CAWSVQVSGTLNTEAFF. The CDR3, as DNA: TGTGCCTGGAGTGTACAAGTCTCTGGGACCTTGAACACTGAAGCTTTCTTT.

The chain carries TRBV7-8 and TRBJ2-1; tentative D call: TRBD2 (5 bases). Germline CDR1 is SGHVS and CDR2 is FQNEAQ. The CDR3 has 13 residues. Trimming stripped 3 bases from V and 8 bases from J, with 11 bases between. The DNA for the CDR3 is TGTGCCAGCAGCTTTGCCGGGGTTCATGAGCAGTTCTTC. Amino acid sequence: CASSFAGVHEQFF.

This clonotype was observed a few times. This chain links TRBV18 with TRBJ1-4; D not certain. Germline V CDR1 and CDR2: KGHSH, LQKENI. Trimming removed 2 bases from V and 2 bases from J, with 6 bases in between. The CDR3 is made up of 14 amino acids. The CDR3 DNA sequence: TGTGCCAGCTCACCAGTGCTTACTAATGAAAAACTGTTTTTT. Protein sequence: CASSPVLTNEKLFF.

The chain carries TRBV20-1 and TRBJ2-1; D is uncertain. Germline V lookup: CDR1 DFQATT, CDR2 SNEGSKA (reference sequence). V lost 5 bases to trimming and J lost 9 bases, with 11 bases between them. The CDR3 runs 11 residues. Here the CDR3 DNA reads TGCAGTGCTCCTAATAACGGTGAGCAGTTCTTC. This codes for CSAPNNGEQFF.

This clonotype has just a few counts. The J gene is TRBJ1-1, the V gene TRBV15; D ambiguous. This CDR3 region has 17 residues. Germline CDR1 and CDR2: LNHNV and YYDKDF (reference sequence). V was shortened by 2 bases and J by 1 base, with 17 bases between the two germline ends. The CDR3 DNA sequence: TGTGCCACCAGCAGACCACCACCAAAGCTCCAGAACACTGAAGCTTTCTTT. It codes for CATSRPPPKLQNTEAFF.

This clonotype has a handful of counts. J is TRBJ2-7 and V is TRBV6-1; TRBD1 aligns across 8 bases. The CDR3 loop spans 15 amino acids. Germline V gene data show CDR1 as MNHNS and CDR2 as SASEGT. J was trimmed by 0 bases and V by 6 bases; bases with no gene match: 7. The CDR3 DNA reads as TGTGCCAGCAGCGAAAGGGGACAGGTCTCCTACGAGCAGTACTTC. Protein sequence: CASSERGQVSYEQYF.

This chain connects TRBV9 to TRBJ2-1; 10 bases fit TRBD2. Losses at the gene ends were 3 bases for V and 4 bases for J; bases not matched to a gene: 7. CDR3 size: 16 residues. Germline CDR1 reads SGDLS; CDR2 reads YYNGEE. In DNA, the CDR3 is TGTGCCAGCAGCGCAGCGGGACTAGCGCTTTACAATGAGCAGTTCTTC. Translating gives CASSAAGLALYNEQFF.

V usage is TRBV29-1 and J usage is TRBJ2-7; TRBD1 matches at 8 bases. V shed 7 bases and J 7 bases; nucleotides not matched to a gene: 9. The CDR3 covers 12 residues. Germline CDR1 is SQVTM and CDR2 is ANQGSEA. CDR3 in DNA: TGCAGCGCTCGGACAGGGTTTTGGGAGCAGTACTTC. This codes for CSARTGFWEQYF.